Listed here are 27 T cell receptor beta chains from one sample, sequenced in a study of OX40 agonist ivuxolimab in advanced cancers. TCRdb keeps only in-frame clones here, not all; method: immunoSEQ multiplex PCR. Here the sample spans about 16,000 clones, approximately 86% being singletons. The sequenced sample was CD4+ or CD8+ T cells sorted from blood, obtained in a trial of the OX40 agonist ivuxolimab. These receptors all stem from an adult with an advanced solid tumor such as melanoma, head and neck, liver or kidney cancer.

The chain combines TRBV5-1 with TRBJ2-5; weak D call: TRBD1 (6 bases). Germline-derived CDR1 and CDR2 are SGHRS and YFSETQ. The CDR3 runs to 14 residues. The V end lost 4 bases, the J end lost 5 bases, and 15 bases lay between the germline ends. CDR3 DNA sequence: TGCGCCAGCAGCCCAGTTACAGGGAGTGAGACCCAGTACTTC. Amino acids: CASSPVTGSETQYF.

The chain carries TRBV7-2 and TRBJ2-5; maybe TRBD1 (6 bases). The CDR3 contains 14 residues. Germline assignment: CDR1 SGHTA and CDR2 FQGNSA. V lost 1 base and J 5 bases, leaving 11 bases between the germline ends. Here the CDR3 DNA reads TGTGCCAGCAGCTTAGGGGGGCCGGGGGAGACCCAGTACTTC. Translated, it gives CASSLGGPGETQYF.

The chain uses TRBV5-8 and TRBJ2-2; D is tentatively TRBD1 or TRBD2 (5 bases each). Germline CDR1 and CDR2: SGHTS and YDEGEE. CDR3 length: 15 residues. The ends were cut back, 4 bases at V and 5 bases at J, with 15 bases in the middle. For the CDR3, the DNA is TGTGCCAGCAGCCTCGGCGAGGGGCTTACCGGGGAGCTGTTTTTT. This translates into CASSLGEGLTGELFF.

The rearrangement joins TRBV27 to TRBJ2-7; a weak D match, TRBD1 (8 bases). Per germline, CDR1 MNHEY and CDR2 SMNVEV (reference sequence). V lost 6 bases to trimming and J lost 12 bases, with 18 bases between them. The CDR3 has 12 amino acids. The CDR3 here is CASSTTGGERYF. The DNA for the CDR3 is TGTGCCAGCAGCACAACAGGGGGGGAACGGTACTTC.

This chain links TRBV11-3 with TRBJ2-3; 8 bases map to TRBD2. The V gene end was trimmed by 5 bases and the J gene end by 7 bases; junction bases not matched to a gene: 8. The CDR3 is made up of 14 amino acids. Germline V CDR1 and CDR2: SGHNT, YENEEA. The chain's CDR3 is CASSQAGAANTQYF. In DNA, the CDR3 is TGTGCCAGCAGCCAAGCGGGAGCGGCGAATACGCAGTATTTT.

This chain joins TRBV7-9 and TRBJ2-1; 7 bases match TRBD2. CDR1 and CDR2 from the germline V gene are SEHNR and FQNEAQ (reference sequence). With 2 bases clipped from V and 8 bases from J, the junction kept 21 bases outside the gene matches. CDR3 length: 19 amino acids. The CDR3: CASSLKMVSSGAWGDEQFF. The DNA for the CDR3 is TGTGCCAGCAGCTTAAAAATGGTCTCTAGCGGTGCCTGGGGGGATGAGCAGTTCTTC. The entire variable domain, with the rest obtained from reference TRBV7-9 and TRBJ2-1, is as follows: DTGVSQNPRHKITKRGQNVTFRCDPISEHNRLYWYRQTLGQGPEFLTYFQNEAQLEKSRLLSDRFSAERPKGSFSTLEIQRTEQGDSAMYLCASSLKMVSSGAWGDEQFFGPGTRLTVL.

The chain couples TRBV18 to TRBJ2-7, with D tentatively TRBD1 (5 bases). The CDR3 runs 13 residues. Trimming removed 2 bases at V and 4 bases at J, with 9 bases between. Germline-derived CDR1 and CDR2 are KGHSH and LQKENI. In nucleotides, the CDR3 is TGTGCCAGCTCACCAGGCAGGGTTTACGAGCAGTACTTC. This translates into CASSPGRVYEQYF.

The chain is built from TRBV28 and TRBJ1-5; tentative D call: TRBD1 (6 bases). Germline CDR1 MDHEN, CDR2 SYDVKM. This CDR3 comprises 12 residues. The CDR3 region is CASRGGGQPQHF. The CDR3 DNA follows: TGTGCATCCAGGGGCGGAGGTCAGCCCCAGCATTTT.

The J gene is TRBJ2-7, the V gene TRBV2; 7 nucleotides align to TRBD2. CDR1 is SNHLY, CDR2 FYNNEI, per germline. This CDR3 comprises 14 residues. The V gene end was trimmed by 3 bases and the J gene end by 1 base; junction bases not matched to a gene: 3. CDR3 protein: CASSEREGSYEQYF. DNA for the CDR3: TGTGCCAGCAGTGAGAGGGAGGGATCCTACGAGCAGTACTTC. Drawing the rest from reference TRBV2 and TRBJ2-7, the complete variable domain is EPEVTQTPSHQVTQMGQEVILRCVPISNHLYFYWYRQILGQKVEFLVSFYNNEISEKSEIFDDQFSVERPDGSNFTLKIRSTKLEDSAMYFCASSEREGSYEQYFGPGTRLTVT.

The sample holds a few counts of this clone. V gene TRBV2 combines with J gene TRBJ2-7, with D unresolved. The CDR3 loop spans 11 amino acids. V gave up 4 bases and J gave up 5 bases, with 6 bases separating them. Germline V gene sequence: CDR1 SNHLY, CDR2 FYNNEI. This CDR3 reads CASSVSHEQYF. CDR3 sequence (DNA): TGTGCCAGCAGTGTCTCGCACGAGCAGTACTTC.

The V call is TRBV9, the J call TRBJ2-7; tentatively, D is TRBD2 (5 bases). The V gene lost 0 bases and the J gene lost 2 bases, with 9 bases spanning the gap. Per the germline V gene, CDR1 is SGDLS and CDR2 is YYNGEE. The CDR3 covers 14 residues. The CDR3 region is CASSVGAGTYEQYF. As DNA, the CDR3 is TGTGCCAGCAGCGTAGGGGCCGGGACCTACGAGCAGTACTTC.

The CDR3 DNA reads as TGTGCCAGCAGCACCCGGACACCGAACACTGAAGCTTTCTTT. As protein: CASSTRTPNTEAFF. The chain carries TRBV13 and TRBJ1-1, with a possible D match to TRBD1 (5 bases). Germline V CDR1 and CDR2: PRHDT, FYEKMQ (reference sequence). The V and J ends lost 5 bases and 1 base respectively, with 11 bases between them. The CDR3 has 14 residues.

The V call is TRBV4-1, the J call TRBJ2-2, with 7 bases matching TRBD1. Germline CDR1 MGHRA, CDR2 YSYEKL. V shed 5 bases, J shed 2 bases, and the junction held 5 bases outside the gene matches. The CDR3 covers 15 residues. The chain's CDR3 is CASSDRDRNTGELFF. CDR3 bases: TGCGCCAGCAGCGACCGGGACAGAAACACCGGGGAGCTGTTTTTT.

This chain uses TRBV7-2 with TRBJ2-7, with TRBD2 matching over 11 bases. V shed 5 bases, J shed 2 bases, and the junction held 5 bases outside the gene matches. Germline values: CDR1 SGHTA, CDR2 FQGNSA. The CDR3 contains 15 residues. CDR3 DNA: TGTGCCAGCAGCACCGGACTAGCGGGTACCTACGAGCAGTACTTC. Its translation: CASSTGLAGTYEQYF.

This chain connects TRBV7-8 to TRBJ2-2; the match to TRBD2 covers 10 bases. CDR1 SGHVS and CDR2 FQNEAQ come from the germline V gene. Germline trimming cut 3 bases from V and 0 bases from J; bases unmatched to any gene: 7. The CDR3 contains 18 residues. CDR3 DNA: TGTGCCAGCAGCTTCCGGGTTCTAGCGGGAGCGAACACCGGGGAGCTGTTTTTT. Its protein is CASSFRVLAGANTGELFF.

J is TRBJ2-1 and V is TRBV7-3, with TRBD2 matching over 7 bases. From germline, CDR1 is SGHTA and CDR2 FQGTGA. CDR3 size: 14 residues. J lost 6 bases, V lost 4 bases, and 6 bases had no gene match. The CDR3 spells CASSYGTITNEQFF. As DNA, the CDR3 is TGTGCCAGCAGCTACGGGACTATCACCAATGAGCAGTTCTTC. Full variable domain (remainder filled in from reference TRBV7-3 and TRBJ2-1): GAGVSQTPSNKVTEKGKYVELRCDPISGHTALYWYRQSLGQGPEFLIYFQGTGAADDSGLPNDRFFAVRPEGSVSTLKIQRTERGDSAVYLCASSYGTITNEQFFGPGTRLTVL.

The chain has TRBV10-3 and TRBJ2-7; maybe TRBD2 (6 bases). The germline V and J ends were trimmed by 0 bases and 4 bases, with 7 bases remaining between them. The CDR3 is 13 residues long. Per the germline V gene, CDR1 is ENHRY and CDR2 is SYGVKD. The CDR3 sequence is CAISESGRYEQYF. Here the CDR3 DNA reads TGTGCCATCAGTGAGTCAGGGAGGTACGAGCAGTACTTC.

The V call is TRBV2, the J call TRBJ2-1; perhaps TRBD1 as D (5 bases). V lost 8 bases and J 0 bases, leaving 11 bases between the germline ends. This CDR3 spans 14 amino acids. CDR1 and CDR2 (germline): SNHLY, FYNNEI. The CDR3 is CASEIDSSYNEQFF. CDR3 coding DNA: TGTGCCAGCGAGATAGACAGCTCCTACAATGAGCAGTTCTTC.

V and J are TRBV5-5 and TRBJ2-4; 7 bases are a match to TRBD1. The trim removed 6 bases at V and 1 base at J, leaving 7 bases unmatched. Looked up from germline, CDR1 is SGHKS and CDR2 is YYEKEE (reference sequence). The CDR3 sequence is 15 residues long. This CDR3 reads CASTPTGSAKNIQYF. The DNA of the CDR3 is TGTGCCAGCACCCCGACAGGGAGTGCCAAAAACATTCAGTACTTC.

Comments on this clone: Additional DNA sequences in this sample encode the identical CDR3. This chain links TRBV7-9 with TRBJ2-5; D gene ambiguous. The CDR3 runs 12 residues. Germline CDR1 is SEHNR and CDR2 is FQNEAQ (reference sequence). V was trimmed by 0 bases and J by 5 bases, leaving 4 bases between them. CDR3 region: CASSLARETQYF. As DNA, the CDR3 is TGTGCCAGCAGCTTAGCGCGGGAGACCCAGTACTTC. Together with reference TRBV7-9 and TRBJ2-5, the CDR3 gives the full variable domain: DTGVSQNPRHKITKRGQNVTFRCDPISEHNRLYWYRQTLGQGPEFLTYFQNEAQLEKSRLLSDRFSAERPKGSFSTLEIQRTEQGDSAMYLCASSLARETQYFGPGTRLLVL.

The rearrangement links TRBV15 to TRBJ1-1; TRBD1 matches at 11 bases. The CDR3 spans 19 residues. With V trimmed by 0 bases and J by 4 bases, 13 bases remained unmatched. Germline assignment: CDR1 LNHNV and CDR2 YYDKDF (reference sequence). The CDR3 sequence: CATSRDKYGTGGRSTEAFF. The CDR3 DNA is TGTGCCACCAGCAGAGATAAGTATGGGACAGGGGGTCGGAGCACTGAAGCTTTCTTT. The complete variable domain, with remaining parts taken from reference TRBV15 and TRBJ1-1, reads DAMVIQNPRYQVTQFGKPVTLSCSQTLNHNVMYWYQQKSSQAPKLLFHYYDKDFNNEADTPDNFQSRRPNTSFCFLDIRSPGLGDTAMYLCATSRDKYGTGGRSTEAFFGQGTRLTVV.

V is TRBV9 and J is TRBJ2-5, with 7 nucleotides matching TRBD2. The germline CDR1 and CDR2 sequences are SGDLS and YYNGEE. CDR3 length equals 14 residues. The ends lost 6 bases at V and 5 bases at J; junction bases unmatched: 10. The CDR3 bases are TGTGCCAGCAATGTGGGAGGGAGTTGGGAGACCCAGTACTTC. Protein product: CASNVGGSWETQYF.

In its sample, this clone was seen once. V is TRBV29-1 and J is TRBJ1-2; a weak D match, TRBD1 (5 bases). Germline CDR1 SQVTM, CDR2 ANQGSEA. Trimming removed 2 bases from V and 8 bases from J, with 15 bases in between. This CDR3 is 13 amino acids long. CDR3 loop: CSVELGRGVGYTF. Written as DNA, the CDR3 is TGCAGCGTTGAACTGGGTAGGGGCGTGGGCTACACCTTC. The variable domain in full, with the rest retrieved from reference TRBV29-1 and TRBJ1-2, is SAVISQKPSRDICQRGTSLTIQCQVDSQVTMMFWYRQQPGQSLTLIATANQGSEATYESGFVIDKFPISRPNLTFSTLTVSNMSPEDSSIYLCSVELGRGVGYTFGSGTRLTVV.

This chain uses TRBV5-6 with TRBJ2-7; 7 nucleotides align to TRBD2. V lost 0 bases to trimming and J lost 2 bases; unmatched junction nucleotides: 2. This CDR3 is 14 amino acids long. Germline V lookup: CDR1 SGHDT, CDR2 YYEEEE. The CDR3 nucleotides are TGTGCCAGCAGCTTGGGTGGGAGGGCCTACGAGCAGTACTTC. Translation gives CASSLGGRAYEQYF.

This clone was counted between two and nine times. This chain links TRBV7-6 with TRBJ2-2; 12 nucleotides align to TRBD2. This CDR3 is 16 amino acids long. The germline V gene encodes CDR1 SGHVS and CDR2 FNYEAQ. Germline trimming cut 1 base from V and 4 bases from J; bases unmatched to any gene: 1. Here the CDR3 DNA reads TGTGCCAGCAGCTTAGGGACTAGCGGGATCACCGGGGAGCTGTTTTTT. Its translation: CASSLGTSGITGELFF.

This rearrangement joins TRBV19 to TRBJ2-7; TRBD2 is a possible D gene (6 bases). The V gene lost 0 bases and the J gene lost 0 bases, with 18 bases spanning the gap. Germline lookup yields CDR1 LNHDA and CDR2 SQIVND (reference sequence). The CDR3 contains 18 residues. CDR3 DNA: TGTGCCAGTAGTATAGAAGGAGGGACTGCGCATTTCTCCTACGAGCAGTACTTC. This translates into CASSIEGGTAHFSYEQYF.

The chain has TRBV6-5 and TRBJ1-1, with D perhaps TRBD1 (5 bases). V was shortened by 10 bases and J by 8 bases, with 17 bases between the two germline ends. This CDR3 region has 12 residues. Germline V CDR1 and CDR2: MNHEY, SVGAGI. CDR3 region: CATSAGTREAFF. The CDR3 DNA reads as TGTGCCACCTCGGCAGGGACCCGGGAAGCTTTCTTT.